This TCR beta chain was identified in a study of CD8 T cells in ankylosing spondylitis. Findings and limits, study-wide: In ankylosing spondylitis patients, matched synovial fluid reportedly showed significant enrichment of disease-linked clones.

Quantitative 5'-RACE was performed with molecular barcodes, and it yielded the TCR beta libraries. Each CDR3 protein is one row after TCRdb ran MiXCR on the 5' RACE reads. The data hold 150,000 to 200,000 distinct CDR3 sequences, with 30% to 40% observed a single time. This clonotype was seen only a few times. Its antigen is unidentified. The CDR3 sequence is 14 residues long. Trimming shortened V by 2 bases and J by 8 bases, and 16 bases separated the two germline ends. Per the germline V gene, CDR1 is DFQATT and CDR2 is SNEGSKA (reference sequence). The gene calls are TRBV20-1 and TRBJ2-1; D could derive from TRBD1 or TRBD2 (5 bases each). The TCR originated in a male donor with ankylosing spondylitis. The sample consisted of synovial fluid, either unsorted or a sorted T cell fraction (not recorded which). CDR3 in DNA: TGCAGTGCTAGACCGGGACCCGCCGGCTATGAGCAGTTCTTC. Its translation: CSARPGPAGYEQFF.